A selection of T cell receptor beta chains follows, all from one sample in a study of cytomegalovirus exposure and HLA in healthy donors. Sequenced by immunoSEQ multiplex PCR; TCRdb stores in-frame clones only, minus some. The table shows 90,000 to 110,000 clones, with about 88% occurring only once. The sample taken for sequencing was PBMCs. Source of these receptors: a woman aged 18-35 years in good health and CMV-seronegative. CDR3s include the opening cysteine and the closing phenylalanine or tryptophan. The order of the fields is clone size, J gene, D gene, V gene, CDR3 DNA, CDR3 protein. The D gene is left open where the match is weak. A row's size may be missing; if present it is once, few, many or a size class.

clone_size: .; j_call: TRBJ2-1; d_call: .; v_call: TRBV29-1; cdr3_nt: TGCAGCGTTACAACAGGGTACGGTGAGCAGTTCTTC; cdr3_aa: CSVTTGYGEQFF
clone_size: .; j_call: TRBJ1-2; d_call: TRBD1; v_call: TRBV18; cdr3_nt: TGTGCCAGCAGCGGACAGGGAAACTATGGCTACACCTTC; cdr3_aa: CASSGQGNYGYTF
clone_size: .; j_call: TRBJ1-1; d_call: TRBD1; v_call: TRBV7-2; cdr3_nt: TGTGCCAGCAGCTTAGTGGCAGGGGGAACCACTGAAGCTTTCTTT; cdr3_aa: CASSLVAGGTTEAFF
clone_size: .; j_call: TRBJ2-7; d_call: .; v_call: TRBV13; cdr3_nt: TGTGCCAGCAGCTCATTGCTGGAGTACGAGCAGTACTTC; cdr3_aa: CASSSLLEYEQYF
clone_size: .; j_call: TRBJ1-2; d_call: .; v_call: TRBV29-1; cdr3_nt: TGCAGCGTTGAAGATCAGGCGACAGTGTATGACCCTAACTATGGCTACACCTTC; cdr3_aa: CSVEDQATVYDPNYGYTF
clone_size: once; j_call: TRBJ1-4; d_call: .; v_call: TRBV27; cdr3_nt: TGTGCCAGCAGACACCTAGGGGGTGAAAAACTGTTTTTT; cdr3_aa: CASRHLGGEKLFF
clone_size: .; j_call: TRBJ2-1; d_call: TRBD1; v_call: TRBV4-3; cdr3_nt: TGCGCCAGCAGCCAAGAAGGACAGGTACGGATGGACAACAATGAGCAGTTCTTC; cdr3_aa: CASSQEGQVRMDNNEQFF
clone_size: once; j_call: TRBJ2-1; d_call: TRBD2; v_call: TRBV18; cdr3_nt: TGTGCCAGCTCACCAGCGAGGGGACTAGTAGTCAATGAGCAGTTCTTC; cdr3_aa: CASSPARGLVVNEQFF
clone_size: once; j_call: TRBJ2-1; d_call: TRBD2; v_call: TRBV5-1; cdr3_nt: TGCGCCAGCATTAACGATGCGGGAGGGGATGAGCAGTTCTTC; cdr3_aa: CASINDAGGDEQFF
clone_size: .; j_call: TRBJ1-5; d_call: .; v_call: TRBV19; cdr3_nt: TGTGCCAGTAGCCCCGACAGGCCCAATCAGCCCCAGCATTTT; cdr3_aa: CASSPDRPNQPQHF
clone_size: .; j_call: TRBJ2-3; d_call: .; v_call: TRBV13; cdr3_nt: TGTGCCAGCAGCTTAGGGGGGAGGACAGATACGCAGTATTTT; cdr3_aa: CASSLGGRTDTQYF
clone_size: .; j_call: TRBJ1-4; d_call: TRBD1; v_call: TRBV25-1; cdr3_nt: TGTGCCAGCAGTGAATTTGGGGCCACAGGGGGGGAGGAAAAACTGTTTTTT; cdr3_aa: CASSEFGATGGEEKLFF
clone_size: few; j_call: TRBJ1-2; d_call: TRBD1; v_call: TRBV25-1; cdr3_nt: TGTGCCAGCTCTCCTTTAGACAGGGGTGATGGCTACACCTTC; cdr3_aa: CASSPLDRGDGYTF
clone_size: .; j_call: TRBJ1-1; d_call: .; v_call: TRBV18; cdr3_nt: TGTGCCAGCTCACCAGATCGACAGATGAACACTGAAGCTTTCTTT; cdr3_aa: CASSPDRQMNTEAFF
clone_size: .; j_call: TRBJ1-2; d_call: .; v_call: TRBV30; cdr3_nt: TGTGCCTGGAGCCCTGACACGTATGGCTACACCTTC; cdr3_aa: CAWSPDTYGYTF
clone_size: .; j_call: TRBJ2-1; d_call: TRBD2; v_call: TRBV28; cdr3_nt: TGTGCCAGCAGTCTTAGCGGGATCTACAATGAGCAGTTCTTC; cdr3_aa: CASSLSGIYNEQFF
clone_size: .; j_call: TRBJ1-1; d_call: .; v_call: TRBV19; cdr3_nt: TGTGCCAGTAGTGGATCGGTTGTTCGGGCTGAAGCTTTCTTT; cdr3_aa: CASSGSVVRAEAFF
clone_size: .; j_call: TRBJ2-5; d_call: .; v_call: TRBV28; cdr3_nt: TGTGCCAGCAGTACCCGGACAGAGTACCAAGAGACCCAGTACTTC; cdr3_aa: CASSTRTEYQETQYF
clone_size: .; j_call: TRBJ2-5; d_call: .; v_call: TRBV30; cdr3_nt: TGTGCCTGGGGAGAAGACAGCCAAGAGACCCAGTACTTC; cdr3_aa: CAWGEDSQETQYF
clone_size: .; j_call: TRBJ2-2; d_call: TRBD2; v_call: TRBV27; cdr3_nt: TGTGCCAGCAGTAATATAGGACTAGCCTTAACCGGGGAGCTGTTTTTT; cdr3_aa: CASSNIGLALTGELFF